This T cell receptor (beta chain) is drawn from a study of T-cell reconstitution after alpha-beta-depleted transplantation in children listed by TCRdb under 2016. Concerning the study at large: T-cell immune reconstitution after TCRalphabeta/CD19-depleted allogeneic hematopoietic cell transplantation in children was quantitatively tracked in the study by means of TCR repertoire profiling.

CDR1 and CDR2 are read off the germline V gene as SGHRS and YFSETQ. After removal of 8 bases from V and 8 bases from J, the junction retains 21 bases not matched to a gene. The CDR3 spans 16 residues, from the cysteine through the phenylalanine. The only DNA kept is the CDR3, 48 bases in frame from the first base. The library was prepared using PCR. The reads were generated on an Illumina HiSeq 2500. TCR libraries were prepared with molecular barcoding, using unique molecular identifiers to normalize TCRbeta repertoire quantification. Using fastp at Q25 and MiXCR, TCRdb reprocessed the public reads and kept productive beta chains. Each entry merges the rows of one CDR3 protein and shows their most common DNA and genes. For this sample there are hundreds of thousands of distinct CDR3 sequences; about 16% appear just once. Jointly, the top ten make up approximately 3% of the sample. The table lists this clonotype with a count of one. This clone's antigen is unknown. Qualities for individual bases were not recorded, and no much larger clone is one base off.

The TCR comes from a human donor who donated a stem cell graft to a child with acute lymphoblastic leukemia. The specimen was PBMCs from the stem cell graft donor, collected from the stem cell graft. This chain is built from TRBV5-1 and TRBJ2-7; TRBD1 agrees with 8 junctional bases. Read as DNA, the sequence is TGCGCCAGTTACCCAGGACAGGGAAGGGCCTCAGATAAGCAGTACTTC. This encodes CASYPGQGRASDKQYF.